A single sample gave rise to the 9 T cell receptor beta chains below, sequenced in a study of early T cells in non-severe SARS-CoV-2 infection. TCRdb ran MiXCR on the 5' RACE reads and lists one entry per CDR3 protein. The sample shows tens of thousands of distinct CDR3 sequences, roughly 12% of them seen only once. The source material was whole blood. The receptors were sampled from an adult who was a healthcare worker with PCR-confirmed SARS-CoV-2 infection or an uninfected control (not recorded which).

The chain has TRBV11-2 and TRBJ2-2; D ambiguous. The CDR3 has 14 residues. V dropped 2 bases and J dropped 1 base, with 5 bases sitting between them. Germline CDR1 SGHAT, CDR2 FQNNGV. The DNA for the CDR3 is TGTGCCAGCAGCTTAATGTGGAACACCGGGGAGCTGTTTTTT. Translating it yields CASSLMWNTGELFF.

This clonotype was recorded once. This could be a read error, since a much larger clone is one nucleotide away. The V and J genes are TRBV4-2 and TRBJ2-7; 10 positions match TRBD2. The CDR3 extends over 18 amino acids. Per germline, CDR1 LGHNA and CDR2 YNFKEQ. CDR3 protein: CATSQDWFTSGTPYEQYF. CDR3 bases: TGTGCCACCAGCCAAGATTGGTTCACTAGCGGGACTCCCTACGAGCAGTACTTC.

This clonotype has more than one count but fewer than ten. The genes are TRBV6-5 and TRBJ2-1; 14 nucleotides match TRBD2. The trim removed 0 bases at V and 9 bases at J, leaving 7 bases unmatched. The CDR3 is 17 residues long. Germline CDR1 and CDR2: MNHEY and SVGAGI. The CDR3 is CASSYSKGTSGRGEQFF. The CDR3 region has the DNA TGTGCCAGCAGTTACTCGAAGGGGACTAGCGGGAGAGGTGAGCAGTTCTTC.

At least ten counts were recorded for this clonotype. V usage is TRBV2 and J usage is TRBJ2-1; possible D gene TRBD2, 6 bases. The V and J ends lost 3 bases and 5 bases respectively, with 8 bases between them. The CDR3 runs 13 residues. From germline, CDR1 is SNHLY and CDR2 FYNNEI. Here the CDR3 DNA reads TGTGCCAGCAGTGAGAGGACTAACAATGAGCAGTTCTTC. As protein: CASSERTNNEQFF. Full variable domain (remainder filled in from reference TRBV2 and TRBJ2-1): EPEVTQTPSHQVTQMGQEVILRCVPISNHLYFYWYRQILGQKVEFLVSFYNNEISEKSEIFDDQFSVERPDGSNFTLKIRSTKLEDSAMYFCASSERTNNEQFFGPGTRLTVL.

This sequence joins TRBV13 and TRBJ1-2; D gene uncertain. Trimming took off 4 bases at V and 3 bases at J, with 6 bases between the two ends. CDR3 length: 12 residues. Germline V gene sequence: CDR1 PRHDT, CDR2 FYEKMQ (reference sequence). CDR3 nucleotide sequence: TGTGCCAGCAGCTCCCAAGACTATGGCTACACCTTC. The encoded protein is CASSSQDYGYTF.

This clonotype appeared many times. The chain carries TRBV3-1 and TRBJ1-6; D possibly corresponds to TRBD1 (5 bases). Germline V gene lookup returns CDR1 LGHDT and CDR2 YNNKEL (reference sequence). V dropped 1 base and J dropped 9 bases, with 16 bases sitting between them. The CDR3 sequence is 16 residues long. For the CDR3, the DNA is TGTGCCAGCAGCCAAGTTACGGGACTTATGGGTTCACCCCTCCACTTT. The encoded protein is CASSQVTGLMGSPLHF.

In this sample, this clonotype turned up many times. V gene TRBV10-2 combines with J gene TRBJ2-2, with TRBD1 identical over 8 bases. V lost 6 bases, J lost 5 bases, and 5 bases stayed unmatched. CDR1 and CDR2 from the germline V gene are WSHSY and SAAADI. The CDR3 is made up of 14 amino acids. The CDR3 reads CASSEDRVTGELFF. The CDR3 DNA follows: TGCGCCAGCAGCGAGGACAGGGTGACCGGGGAGCTGTTTTTT.

This clonotype has only a few counts. This rearrangement joins TRBV10-3 to TRBJ1-2; D uncertain. Germline V gene data show CDR1 as ENHRY and CDR2 as SYGVKD. There are 13 residues in the CDR3. V was pared by 6 bases and J by 0 bases, with 8 bases between. CDR3: CAIRSGANYGYTF. CDR3 coding DNA: TGTGCCATCAGAAGTGGAGCTAACTATGGCTACACCTTC.

The chain links TRBV6-5 to TRBJ2-7; 8 bases fit TRBD1. This CDR3 is built from 14 residues. The V gene end was trimmed by 1 base and the J gene end by 7 bases; junction bases not matched to a gene: 6. Germline V CDR1 and CDR2: MNHEY, SVGAGI. CDR3 sequence: CASSYYGQGGEQYF. As DNA, the CDR3 is TGTGCCAGCAGTTACTACGGACAGGGCGGAGAGCAGTACTTC.